The present T cell receptor beta chain was sequenced within a study of beta chain features in type 1 diabetes. Findings and caveats of the study: Moderate but significant shortening of TCRB CDR3s was recorded in all four CD4+ subsets from Type 1 diabetes patients. When VDJ junctions were examined, type 1 diabetes patients showed fewer insertions and more deletions.

This clone came up a few times. Its antigen is unknown. Central memory, naive, regulatory and stem cell-like memory CD4+ cells were sorted by CD45RO/CCR7/CD25/CD127/CD95/CD27. Purity (above 95%) was reached by all sorted populations. The isolated RNA, all of it, was reverse transcribed, so expressed TCRB transcripts were what got sequenced. The table came from immunoSEQ multiplex PCR; TCRdb's copy has only in-frame clones and leaves some out. Among around 340,000 clones, approximately 10% were seen once, and the ten largest hold about 1%. The CDR3 is 15 residues long. In germline, CDR1 is LGHNA, CDR2 YSLEER. V was pared by 4 bases and J by 4 bases, with 8 bases of the junction left unmatched.

The sequencing input was central memory CD4+ T cells from blood. The chain uses TRBV4-3 and TRBJ2-5; 8 bases are a match to TRBD1. The TCR comes from a man aged 30 to 45 with type 1 diabetes. DNA for the CDR3: TGCGCCAGCAGCCTCTCTCAGGGGGCAGGAGAGACCCAGTACTTC. Amino acids: CASSLSQGAGETQYF.